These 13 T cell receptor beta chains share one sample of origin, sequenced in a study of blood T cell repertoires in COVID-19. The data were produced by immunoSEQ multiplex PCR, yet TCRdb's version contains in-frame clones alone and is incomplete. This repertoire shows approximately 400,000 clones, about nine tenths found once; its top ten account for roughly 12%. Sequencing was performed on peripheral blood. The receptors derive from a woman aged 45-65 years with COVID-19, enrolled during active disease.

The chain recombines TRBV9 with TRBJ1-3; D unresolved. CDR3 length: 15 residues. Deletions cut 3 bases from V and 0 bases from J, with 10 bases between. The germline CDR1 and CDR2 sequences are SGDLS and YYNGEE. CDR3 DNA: TGTGCCAGCAGCGCTGCCCGGGACTCTGGAAACACCATATATTTT. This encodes CASSAARDSGNTIYF.

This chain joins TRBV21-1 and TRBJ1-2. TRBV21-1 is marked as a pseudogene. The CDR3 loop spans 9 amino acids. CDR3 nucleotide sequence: TGTGCCAGGGGGGGAGGCTACACCTTC. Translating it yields CARGGGYTF.

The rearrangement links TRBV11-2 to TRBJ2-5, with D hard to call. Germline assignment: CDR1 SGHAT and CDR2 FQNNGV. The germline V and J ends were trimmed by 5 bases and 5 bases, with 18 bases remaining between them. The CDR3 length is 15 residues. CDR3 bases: TGTGCCAGCAGCCCTCGTGGGTCAGCGAGGGAGACCCAGTACTTC. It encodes CASSPRGSARETQYF.

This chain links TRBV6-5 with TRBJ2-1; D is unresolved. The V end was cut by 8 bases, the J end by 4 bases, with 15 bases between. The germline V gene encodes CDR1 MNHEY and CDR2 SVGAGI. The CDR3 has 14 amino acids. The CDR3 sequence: CASSPLTGYNEQFF. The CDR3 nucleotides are TGTGCCAGCTCCCCCCTGACTGGTTACAATGAGCAGTTCTTC.

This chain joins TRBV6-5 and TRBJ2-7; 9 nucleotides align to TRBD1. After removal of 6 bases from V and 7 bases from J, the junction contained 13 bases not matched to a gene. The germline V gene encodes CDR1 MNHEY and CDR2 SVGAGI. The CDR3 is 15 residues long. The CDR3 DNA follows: TGTGCCAGCAGACCCGGGACAGGGCGTCCCGGAGAGCAGTACTTC. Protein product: CASRPGTGRPGEQYF.

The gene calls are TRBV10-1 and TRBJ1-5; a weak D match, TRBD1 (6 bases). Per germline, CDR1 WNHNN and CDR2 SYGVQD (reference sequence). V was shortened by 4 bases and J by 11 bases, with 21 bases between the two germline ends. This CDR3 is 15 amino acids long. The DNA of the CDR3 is TGCGCCAGCAGTGCGACGGGGGGGCCCTGGGGAGCCCAGCATTTT. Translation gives CASSATGGPWGAQHF.

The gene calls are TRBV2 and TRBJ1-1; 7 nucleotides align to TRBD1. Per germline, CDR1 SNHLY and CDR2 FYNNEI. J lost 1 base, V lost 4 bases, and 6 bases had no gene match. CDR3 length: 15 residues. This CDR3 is CASSAHSGGNTEAFF. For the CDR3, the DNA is TGTGCCAGCAGTGCCCATTCAGGGGGGAACACTGAAGCTTTCTTT.

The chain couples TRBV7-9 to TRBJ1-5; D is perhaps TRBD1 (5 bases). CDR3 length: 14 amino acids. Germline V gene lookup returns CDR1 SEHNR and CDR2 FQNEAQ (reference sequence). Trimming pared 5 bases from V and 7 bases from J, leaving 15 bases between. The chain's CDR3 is CASSPMGGRQPQHF. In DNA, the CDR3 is TGTGCCAGCAGCCCCATGGGGGGGAGACAGCCCCAGCATTTT.

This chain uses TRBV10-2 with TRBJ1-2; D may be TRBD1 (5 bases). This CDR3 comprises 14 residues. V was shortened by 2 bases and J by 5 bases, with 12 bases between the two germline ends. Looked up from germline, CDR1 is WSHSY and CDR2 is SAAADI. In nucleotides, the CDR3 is TGCGCCAGCAGTGAGGCTGTCGGGGGGTATGGCTACACCTTC. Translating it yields CASSEAVGGYGYTF.

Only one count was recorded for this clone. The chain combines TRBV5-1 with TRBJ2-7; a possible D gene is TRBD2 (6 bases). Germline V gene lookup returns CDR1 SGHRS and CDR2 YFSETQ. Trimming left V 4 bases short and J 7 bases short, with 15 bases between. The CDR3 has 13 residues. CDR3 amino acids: CASSPGREREQYF. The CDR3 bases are TGCGCCAGCAGCCCGGGACGGGAGCGAGAGCAGTACTTC.

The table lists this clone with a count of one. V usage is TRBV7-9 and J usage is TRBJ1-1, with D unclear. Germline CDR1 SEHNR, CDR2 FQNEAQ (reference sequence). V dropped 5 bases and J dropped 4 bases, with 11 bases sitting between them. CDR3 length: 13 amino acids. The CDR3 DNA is TGTGCCAGCAGCCTTACGCGGAGCACTGAAGCTTTCTTT. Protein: CASSLTRSTEAFF.

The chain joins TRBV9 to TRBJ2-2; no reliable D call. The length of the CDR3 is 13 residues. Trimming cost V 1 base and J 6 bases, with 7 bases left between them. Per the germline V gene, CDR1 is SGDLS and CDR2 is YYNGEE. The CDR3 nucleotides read TGTGCCAGCAGCGTAATGAGCGCCGGGGAGCTGTTTTTT. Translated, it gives CASSVMSAGELFF.

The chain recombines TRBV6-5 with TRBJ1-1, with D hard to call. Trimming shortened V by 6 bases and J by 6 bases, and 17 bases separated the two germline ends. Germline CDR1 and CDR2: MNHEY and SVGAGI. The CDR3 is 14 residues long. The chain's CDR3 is CASRGRAENSEAFF. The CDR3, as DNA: TGTGCCAGCAGGGGGAGGGCGGAGAATTCTGAAGCTTTCTTT.